The source of this T cell receptor beta chain is a study of vaccination and CD4 T cells after COVID-19. Study-level background: Sampling post-COVID took place a median 101 days after diagnosis (range 35 to 161). A median of around 70 days (range 14 to 241) separated dose two from the taking of post-vaccine samples. Findings and caveats of the study: There were relatively few convalescent patients studied, and there were no early post-infection timepoints.

As regards this clonotype: The antigen is undetermined.

Treatment defined: approximately nine-day PBMC culture with coronavirus spike peptide pools or control peptides (ViraFEST assay). The unexposed donor provided CD4+ T cells, which were taken before the COVID-19 pandemic (2011-2018). CDR1 LNHNV and CDR2 YYDKDF come from the germline V gene (reference sequence). This CDR3 spans 12 amino acids. Between the trimmed V and J ends, which lost 5 bases and 11 bases, there was a span of 12 bases. The assay that was used to sequence DNA from cultured CD4+ T cells was the Oncomine TCR Beta short-read assay. MiXCR, applied by TCRdb to the PCR reads, yields one record per CDR3 protein. The sample carries 5,400 or so distinct CDR3 sequences, about two fifths recorded once.

The chain carries TRBV15 and TRBJ1-4; D is possibly TRBD1 (5 bases). The material sequenced was CD4+ T cells from blood, cultured in vitro. This sequence originates from a human donor in good health. This chain's CDR3 is CATSLSGEKLFF. The CDR3 bases are TGTGCCACCAGCCTGTCGGGGGAGAAACTGTTTTTT.